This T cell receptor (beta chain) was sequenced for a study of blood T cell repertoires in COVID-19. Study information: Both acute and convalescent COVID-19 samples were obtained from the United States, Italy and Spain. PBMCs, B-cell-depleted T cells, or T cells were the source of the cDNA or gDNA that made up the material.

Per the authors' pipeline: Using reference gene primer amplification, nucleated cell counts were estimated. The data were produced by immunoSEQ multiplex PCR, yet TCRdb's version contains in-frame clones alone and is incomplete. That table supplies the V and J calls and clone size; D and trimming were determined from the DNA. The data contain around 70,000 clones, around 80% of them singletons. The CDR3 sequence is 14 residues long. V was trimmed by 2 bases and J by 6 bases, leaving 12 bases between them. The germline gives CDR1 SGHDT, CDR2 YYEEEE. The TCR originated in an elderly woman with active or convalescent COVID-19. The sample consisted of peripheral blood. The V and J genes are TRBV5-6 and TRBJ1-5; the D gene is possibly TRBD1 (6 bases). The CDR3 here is CASSFAQGGQPQHF. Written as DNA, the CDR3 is TGTGCCAGCAGCTTTGCACAGGGCGGTCAGCCCCAGCATTTT.